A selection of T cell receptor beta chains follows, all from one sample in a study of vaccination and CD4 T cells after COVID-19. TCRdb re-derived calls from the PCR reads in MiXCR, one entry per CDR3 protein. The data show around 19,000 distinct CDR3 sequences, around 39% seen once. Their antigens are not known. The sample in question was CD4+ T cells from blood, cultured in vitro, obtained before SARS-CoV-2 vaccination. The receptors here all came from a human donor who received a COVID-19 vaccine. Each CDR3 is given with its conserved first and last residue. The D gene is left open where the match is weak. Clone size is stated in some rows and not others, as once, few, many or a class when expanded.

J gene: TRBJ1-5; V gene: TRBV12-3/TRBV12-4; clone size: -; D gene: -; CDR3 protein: CASSLKWGQVGDQPQHF; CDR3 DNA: TGTGCCAGCAGTTTAAAGTGGGGGCAAGTAGGGGATCAGCCCCAGCATTTT
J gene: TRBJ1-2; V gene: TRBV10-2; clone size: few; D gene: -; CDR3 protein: CASSDRGLNGYTF; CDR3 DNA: TGCGCCAGCAGTGACAGGGGATTGAATGGCTACACCTTC
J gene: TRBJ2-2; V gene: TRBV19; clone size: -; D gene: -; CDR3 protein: CASSIHGDSGELFF; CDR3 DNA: TGTGCCAGTAGTATACACGGGGACTCCGGGGAGCTGTTTTTT
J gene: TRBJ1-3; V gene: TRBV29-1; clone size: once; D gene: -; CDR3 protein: CSVGGGLGNTIYF; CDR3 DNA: TGCAGCGTTGGCGGGGGCCTCGGAAACACCATATATTTT
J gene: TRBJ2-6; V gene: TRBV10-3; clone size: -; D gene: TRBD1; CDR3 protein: CATTAGGAGGVNVLTF; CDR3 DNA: TGTGCCACAACGGCAGGGGGCGCAGGTGGGGTCAACGTCCTGACTTTC
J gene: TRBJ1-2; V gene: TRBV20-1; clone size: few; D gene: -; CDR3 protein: CSLRLDTRGSYGYTF; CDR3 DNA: TGCAGTCTCCGTTTGGATACGAGGGGCAGCTATGGCTACACCTTC
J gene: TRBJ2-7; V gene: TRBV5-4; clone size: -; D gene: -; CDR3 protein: CASSLGPIPYEQYF; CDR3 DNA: TGTGCCAGCAGCCTTGGACCGATACCTTACGAGCAGTACTTC
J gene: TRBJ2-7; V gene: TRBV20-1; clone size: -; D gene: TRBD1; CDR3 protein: CSATWDRGYEQYF; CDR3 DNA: TGCAGTGCGACTTGGGACAGGGGTTACGAGCAGTACTTC
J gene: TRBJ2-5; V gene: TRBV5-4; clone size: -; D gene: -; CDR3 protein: CASSSGGPRETQYF; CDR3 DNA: TGTGCCAGCAGCTCCGGGGGGCCGAGGGAGACCCAGTACTTC
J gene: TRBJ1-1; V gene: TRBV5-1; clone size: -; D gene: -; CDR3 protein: CASSFLGPDTEAFF; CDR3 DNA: TGCGCCAGCAGCTTCCTCGGGCCAGACACTGAAGCTTTCTTT
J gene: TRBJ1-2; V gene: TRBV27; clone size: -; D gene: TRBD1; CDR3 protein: CASSPTGGYGYTF; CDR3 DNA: TGTGCCAGCAGTCCCACAGGGGGCTATGGCTACACCTTC
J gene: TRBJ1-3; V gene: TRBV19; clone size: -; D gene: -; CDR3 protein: CASSRTSDGSGNTIYF; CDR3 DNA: TGTGCCAGTAGTAGGACATCGGACGGCTCTGGAAACACCATATATTTT
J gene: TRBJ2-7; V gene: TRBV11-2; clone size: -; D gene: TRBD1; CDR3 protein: CASSRDRQAYEQYF; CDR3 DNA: TGTGCCAGCAGCAGGGACAGGCAGGCCTACGAGCAGTACTTC
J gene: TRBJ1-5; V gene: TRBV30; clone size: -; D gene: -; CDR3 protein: CAWSIRTGNQPQHF; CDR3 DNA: TGTGCCTGGAGCATCCGAACGGGCAATCAGCCCCAGCATTTT
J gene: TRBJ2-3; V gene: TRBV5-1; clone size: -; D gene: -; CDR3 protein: CASSLRGGAPTHMYF; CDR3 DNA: TGCGCCAGCAGCTTGAGGGGGGGAGCACCGACTCACATGTATTTT
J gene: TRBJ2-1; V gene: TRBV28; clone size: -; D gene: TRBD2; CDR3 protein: CASSFGTSRYNEQFF; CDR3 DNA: TGTGCCAGCAGTTTCGGGACTAGCCGCTACAATGAGCAGTTCTTC
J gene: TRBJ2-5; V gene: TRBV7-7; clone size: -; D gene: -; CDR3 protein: CASNYRVFVRRETQYF; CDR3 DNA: TGTGCCAGCAATTACAGGGTGTTTGTTCGGCGAGAGACCCAGTACTTC
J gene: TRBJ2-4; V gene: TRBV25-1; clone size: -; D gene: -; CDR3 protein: CASSDSGIQYF; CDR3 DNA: TGTGCCAGCAGTGACAGCGGCATTCAGTACTTC
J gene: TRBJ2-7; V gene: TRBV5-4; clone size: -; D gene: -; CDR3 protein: CASSSTGASSYEQYF; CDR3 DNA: TGTGCCAGCAGCTCTACTGGAGCGAGCTCCTACGAGCAGTACTTC
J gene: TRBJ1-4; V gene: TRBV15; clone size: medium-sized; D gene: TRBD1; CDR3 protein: CATSRGQGLGEKLFF; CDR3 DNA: TGTGCCACCAGCAGGGGACAGGGACTAGGGGAAAAACTGTTTTTT
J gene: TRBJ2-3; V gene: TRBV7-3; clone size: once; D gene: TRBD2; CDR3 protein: CASSLTPGTSEFDSTDTQYF; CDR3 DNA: TGTGCCAGCAGCTTAACGCCGGGTACTAGCGAGTTCGATAGCACAGATACGCAGTATTTT
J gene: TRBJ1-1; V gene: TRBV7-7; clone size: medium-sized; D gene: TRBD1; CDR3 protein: CASSLDRGTEAFF; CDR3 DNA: TGTGCCAGCAGCTTAGACAGGGGCACTGAAGCTTTCTTT
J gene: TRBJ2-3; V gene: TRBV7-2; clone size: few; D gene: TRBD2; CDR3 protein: CASSQSGTSTDTQYF; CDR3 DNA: TGTGCCAGCAGCCAGAGCGGGACTAGCACAGATACGCAGTATTTT
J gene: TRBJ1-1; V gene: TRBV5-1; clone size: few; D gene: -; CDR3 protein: CASSLIGNTEAFF; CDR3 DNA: TGCGCCAGCAGCTTGATAGGGAACACTGAAGCTTTCTTT
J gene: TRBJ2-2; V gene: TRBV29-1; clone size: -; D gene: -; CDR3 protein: CSVARTTGELFF; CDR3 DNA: TGCAGCGTTGCCAGAACCACCGGGGAGCTGTTTTTT
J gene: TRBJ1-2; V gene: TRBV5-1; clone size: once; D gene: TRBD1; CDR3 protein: CASSGTGTGGISGYTF; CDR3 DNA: TGCGCCAGCAGCGGTACCGGGACAGGGGGGATTAGTGGCTACACCTTC
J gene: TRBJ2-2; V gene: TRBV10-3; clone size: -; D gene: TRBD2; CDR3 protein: CAISGTSGGVNTGELFF; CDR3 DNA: TGTGCCATCAGCGGTACTAGCGGGGGAGTAAACACCGGGGAGCTGTTTTTT
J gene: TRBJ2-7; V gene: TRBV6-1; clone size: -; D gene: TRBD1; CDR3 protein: CASSRRDRDYEQYF; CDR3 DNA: TGTGCCAGCAGCCGAAGGGACAGGGACTACGAGCAGTACTTC
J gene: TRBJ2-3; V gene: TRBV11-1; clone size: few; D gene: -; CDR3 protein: CASPTGTSTDTQYF; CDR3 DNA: TGTGCCAGCCCGACAGGAACTAGCACAGATACGCAGTATTTT
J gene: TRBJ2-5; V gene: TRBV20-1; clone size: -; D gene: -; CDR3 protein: CSAQLRGTQYF; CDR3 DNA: TGCAGTGCGCAGTTGAGGGGGACCCAGTACTTC
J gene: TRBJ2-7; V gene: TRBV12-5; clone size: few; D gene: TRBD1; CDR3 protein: CASGTGAVYEQYF; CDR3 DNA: TGTGCTAGTGGGACAGGGGCGGTCTACGAGCAGTACTTC
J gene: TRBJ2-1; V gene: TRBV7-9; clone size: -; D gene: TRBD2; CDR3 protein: CASSSKLAGAEGYNEQFF; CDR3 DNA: TGTGCCAGCAGCTCTAAACTAGCGGGGGCGGAGGGATACAATGAGCAGTTCTTC
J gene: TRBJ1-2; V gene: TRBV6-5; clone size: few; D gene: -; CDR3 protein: CASSYSRGVNYGYTF; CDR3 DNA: TGTGCCAGCAGTTACTCAAGGGGGGTTAACTATGGCTACACCTTC
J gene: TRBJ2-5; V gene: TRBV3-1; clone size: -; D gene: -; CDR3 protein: CASSQDSTRKETQYF; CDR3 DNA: TGTGCCAGCAGCCAAGATTCAACCAGGAAAGAGACCCAGTACTTC
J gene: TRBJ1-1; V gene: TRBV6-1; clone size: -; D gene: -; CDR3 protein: CASKTLGTETEAFF; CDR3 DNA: TGTGCCAGCAAGACCCTCGGGACGGAAACTGAAGCTTTCTTT
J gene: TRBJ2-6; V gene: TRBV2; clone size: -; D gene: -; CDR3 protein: CASSDRRTGANVLTF; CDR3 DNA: TGTGCCAGCAGTGATAGGAGAACTGGGGCCAACGTCCTGACTTTC
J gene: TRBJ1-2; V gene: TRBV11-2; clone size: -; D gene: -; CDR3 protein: CASSLDSLYGYTF; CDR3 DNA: TGTGCCAGCAGCTTAGACAGCCTCTATGGCTACACCTTC
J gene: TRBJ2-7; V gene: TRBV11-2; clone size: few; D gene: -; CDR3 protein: CASSLGRTDSYEQYF; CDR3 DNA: TGTGCCAGCAGCTTAGGTCGGACAGACTCCTACGAGCAGTACTTC
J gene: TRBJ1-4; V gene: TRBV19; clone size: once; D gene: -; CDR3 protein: CASSIISGATNEKLFF; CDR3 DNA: TGTGCCAGTAGTATAATATCAGGGGCAACTAATGAAAAACTGTTTTTT
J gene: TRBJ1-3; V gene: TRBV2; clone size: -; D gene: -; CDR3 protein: CASSAGAGNTIYF; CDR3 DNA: TGTGCCAGCAGTGCAGGGGCTGGAAACACCATATATTTT
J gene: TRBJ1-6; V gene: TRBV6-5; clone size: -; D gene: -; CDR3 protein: CASSSTQGNSPLHF; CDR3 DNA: TGTGCCAGCAGTTCGACCCAAGGGAACTCACCCCTCCACTTT
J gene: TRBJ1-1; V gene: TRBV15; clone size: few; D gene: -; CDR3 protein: CATSRDGERVGTEAFF; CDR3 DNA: TGTGCCACCAGCAGAGATGGCGAAAGGGTTGGCACTGAAGCTTTCTTT
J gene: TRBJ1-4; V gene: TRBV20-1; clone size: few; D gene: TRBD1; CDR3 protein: CSARGQGSEKLFF; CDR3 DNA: TGCAGTGCCCGGGGACAGGGGAGCGAAAAACTGTTTTTT
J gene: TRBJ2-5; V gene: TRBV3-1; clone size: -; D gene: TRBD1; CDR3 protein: CASSRPGQGGETQYF; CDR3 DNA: TGTGCCAGCAGCCGCCCGGGACAGGGAGGAGAGACCCAGTACTTC
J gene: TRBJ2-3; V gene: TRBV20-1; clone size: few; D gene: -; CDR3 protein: CSASHFRVNTDTQYF; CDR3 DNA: TGCAGTGCTAGCCACTTCCGTGTAAACACAGATACGCAGTATTTT
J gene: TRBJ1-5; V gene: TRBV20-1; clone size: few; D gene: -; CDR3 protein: CSASGPGNSANQPQHF; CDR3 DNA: TGCAGTGCTAGTGGTCCCGGGAACAGTGCAAATCAGCCCCAGCATTTT
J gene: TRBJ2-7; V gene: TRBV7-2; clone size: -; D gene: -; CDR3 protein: CASSLDREGSVQYF; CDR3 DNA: TGTGCCAGCAGCTTAGACAGGGAAGGATCGGTGCAGTACTTC
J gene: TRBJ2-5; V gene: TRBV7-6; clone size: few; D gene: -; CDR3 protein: CASSLKETQYF; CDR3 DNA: TGTGCCAGCAGCCTTAAAGAGACCCAGTACTTC